The 4 T cell receptor beta chains reported below all come from one sample, sequenced in a study of cytomegalovirus exposure and HLA in healthy donors. The protocol was immunoSEQ multiplex PCR, while the TCRdb copy is restricted to in-frame clones and leaves out a portion. The sample contains around 70,000 clones, around 95% of which appear only once. The source material was PBMCs. All receptors derive from a woman aged 18-35 years in good health and CMV-seropositive.

The chain couples TRBV6-1 to TRBJ2-7, with 13 nucleotides matching TRBD2. Germline-derived CDR1 and CDR2 are MNHNS and SASEGT. The CDR3 consists of 14 residues. V lost 6 bases and J lost 3; bases outside the gene matches: 2. In DNA form, the CDR3 reads TGTGCCAGCAGACGACTAGCGGGGGGCTACGAGCAGTACTTC. The encoded protein is CASRRLAGGYEQYF.

The V call is TRBV5-6, the J call TRBJ2-7, with TRBD2 as a possible D gene (5 bases). Germline V CDR1 and CDR2: SGHDT, YYEEEE. V shed 5 bases and J shed 3 bases, with 18 bases lying between them. The CDR3 spans 15 residues. The CDR3 sequence: CASSSDGVGLYEQYF. The CDR3 bases are TGTGCCAGCAGTTCTGACGGGGTGGGCCTCTACGAGCAGTACTTC.

The chain has TRBV5-1 and TRBJ2-1, with TRBD1 as a possible D gene (6 bases). The CDR3 is 15 residues long. Germline CDR1 is SGHRS and CDR2 is YFSETQ. V was cut by 4 bases and J by 4 bases, with 15 bases left in between. The CDR3 DNA is TGCGCCAGCAGCCCCAGATCACAGGGTTACAATGAGCAGTTCTTC. It codes for CASSPRSQGYNEQFF. The variable domain in full, completed from reference TRBV5-1 and TRBJ2-1, reads KAGVTQTPRYLIKTRGQQVTLSCSPISGHRSVSWYQQTPGQGLQFLFEYFSETQRNKGNFPGRFSGRQFSNSRSEMNVSTLELGDSALYLCASSPRSQGYNEQFFGPGTRLTVL.

The chain employs TRBV7-3 and TRBJ2-7; 7 positions agree with TRBD1. This CDR3 is 17 amino acids long. Germline CDR1 reads SGHTA; CDR2 reads FQGTGA. With V trimmed by 5 bases and J by 2 bases, 15 bases remained unmatched. The CDR3 spells CASSPTQTGLRAYEQYF. The DNA of the CDR3 is TGTGCCAGCAGCCCCACCCAGACAGGGTTAAGGGCCTACGAGCAGTACTTC.